These T cell receptor beta chains were read from a single sample in a study of shared clonotypes between healthy human individuals. The assay was immunoSEQ multiplex PCR, and TCRdb's table has in-frame clones only and misses some. The table has roughly 500,000 clones, around 80% seen once. Material: PBMCs. These receptors all come from a woman in her 40s in good health. Some clones in this sample may be carry-over from other donors' samples. Each CDR3 is given with its conserved first and last residue. A D gene is named only where the DNA matches it firmly. Clone size appears in some rows only: once, few, many, or a class for an expanded clone.

d_call	v_call	j_call	clone_size	cdr3_nt	cdr3_aa
NA	TRBV6-5	TRBJ1-3	NA	TGTGCCAGCAGTTCGGGATCGAACACCATATATTTT	CASSSGSNTIYF
TRBD1	TRBV27	TRBJ2-1	many	TGTGCCAGCGCCCCTCGGGGGACAGGGGCCTACGGTGAGCAGTTCTTC	CASAPRGTGAYGEQFF
NA	TRBV19	TRBJ1-2	NA	TGTGCCAGTAGCAGGGATAACTATGGCTACACCTTC	CASSRDNYGYTF
NA	TRBV27	TRBJ2-2	NA	TGTGCCAGCAATAACCTAGCAAACACCGGGGAGCTGTTTTTT	CASNNLANTGELFF
TRBD1	TRBV28	TRBJ2-7	once	TGTGCCAGCAGTTCTTGGACAGGGGAAAGCTACGAGCAGTACTTC	CASSSWTGESYEQYF
TRBD1	TRBV5-1	TRBJ2-5	many	TGCGCCAGCAGCCCGCGTCCCGGGACAGGGGGCCTCGAGACCCAGTACTTC	CASSPRPGTGGLETQYF
TRBD2	TRBV11-1	TRBJ2-1	NA	TGTGCCAGCAGCCCGAGCGGGAGATGGGAGCAGTTCTTC	CASSPSGRWEQFF
NA	TRBV7-9	TRBJ2-3	NA	TGTGCCAGCAGCTTAGGGTTAGCTAGCACAGATACGCAGTATTTT	CASSLGLASTDTQYF
TRBD2	TRBV18	TRBJ2-7	NA	TGTGCCAGCTCACCTTGGGGGGGTTCCGAGCAGTACTTC	CASSPWGGSEQYF
TRBD2	TRBV7-3	TRBJ2-3	NA	TGTGCCAGCAGCTTGGGACTAGCTCAAGATACGCAGTATTTT	CASSLGLAQDTQYF
TRBD1	TRBV28	TRBJ1-3	NA	TGTGCCAGCAGTCTCCCCAGGGGGGCGCGAGGAAACACCATATATTTT	CASSLPRGARGNTIYF
NA	TRBV7-9	TRBJ2-5	NA	TGTGCCAGCAGCTTAGGGTCCGGACCCCAAGAGACCCAGTACTTC	CASSLGSGPQETQYF
TRBD2	TRBV7-8	TRBJ2-1	once	TGTGCCAGCAGCTTGACAAGCGGGGCTGGGTCCTACAATGAGCAGTTCTTC	CASSLTSGAGSYNEQFF
NA	TRBV9	TRBJ2-7	NA	TGTGCCAGCAGCGTCAGGGGAGAGGGCGAGCAGTACTTC	CASSVRGEGEQYF
NA	TRBV28	TRBJ1-4	NA	TGTGCCAGCAGTCCTCCGGGGATGACTAATGAAAAACTGTTTTTT	CASSPPGMTNEKLFF
TRBD2	TRBV5-1	TRBJ2-7	few	TGCGCCAGCAGCCCAACCGGGACTACCGGGAACGAGCAGTACTTC	CASSPTGTTGNEQYF
NA	TRBV28	TRBJ2-2	once	TGTGCCAGCAGGTCACAGGGTCCACCGAACACCGGGGAGCTGTTTTTT	CASRSQGPPNTGELFF